This TCR beta chain originates from a study of CD8 T cells in ankylosing spondylitis. V was clipped by 0 bases and J by 7 bases, with 12 bases between them. The CDR3 has 14 residues. CDR1 and CDR2 from the germline V gene are LNHDA and SQIVND (reference sequence). MiXCR was run by TCRdb on the 5' RACE reads, yielding one entry per CDR3 protein. In the table there are some 840,000 distinct CDR3 sequences, roughly 12% of which are singletons. Findings and limits, study-wide: In peripheral blood, disease-linked CD8+ clones occurred at relatively low frequencies. Blood of patients with ankylosing spondylitis appeared to be characterized by a TCR beta motif of about eight highly homologous variants.

This clonotype was observed a few times. The antigen remains undetermined. This sequence was found in a male donor with ankylosing spondylitis. The chain uses TRBV19 and TRBJ2-5; unclear D gene. Material for sequencing was blood, either unsorted or a sorted T cell fraction (not recorded which). CDR3 nucleotide sequence: TGTGCCAGTAGTATAGACGGTGCCTTGGTGACCCAGTACTTC. Translating gives CASSIDGALVTQYF.